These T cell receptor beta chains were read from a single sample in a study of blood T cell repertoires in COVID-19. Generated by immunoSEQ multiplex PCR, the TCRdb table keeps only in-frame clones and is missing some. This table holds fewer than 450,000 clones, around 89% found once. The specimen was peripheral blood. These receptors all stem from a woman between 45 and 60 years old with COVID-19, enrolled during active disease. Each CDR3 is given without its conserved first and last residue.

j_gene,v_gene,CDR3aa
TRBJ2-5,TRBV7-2,ASSLGLRGGETQY
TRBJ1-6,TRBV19,ASSIVGAQSPLH
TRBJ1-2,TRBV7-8,ASSSSTLGYT
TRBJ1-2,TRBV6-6,ASKTGIQYYGYT
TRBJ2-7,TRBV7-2,ASSWTSGGAYEQY
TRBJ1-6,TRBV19,ASSVGWTGVRNSPLH
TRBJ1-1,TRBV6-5,ASKRGGTEAF
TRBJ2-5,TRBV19,ASSIGGEGDQETQY
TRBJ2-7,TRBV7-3,ASSTTGQAYEQY
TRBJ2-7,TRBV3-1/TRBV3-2,ASSQGLYSYEQY
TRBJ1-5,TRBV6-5,ASKGAWSNQPQH
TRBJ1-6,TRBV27,ASRPDRVETLH
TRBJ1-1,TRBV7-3,ASSPSGTGNTEAF
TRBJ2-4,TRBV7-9,ASSSARGSGKNIQY